This T cell receptor (beta chain) was profiled in a study of cytomegalovirus exposure and HLA in healthy donors. Findings of the study overall: DRB1 showed the most TCR associations and HLA-C the fewest in a later analysis, as rates varied by HLA locus.

A few counts support this clone. The antigen is unknown. The study sampled nominally healthy donors, though unrecorded immune exposures were likely. The CDR3 loop spans 12 amino acids. V lost 11 bases and J lost 7, with 14 bases in between. Germline V CDR1 and CDR2: SEHNR, FQNEAQ (reference sequence). PCR employed 60 Vbeta and 13 Jbeta primers. The table came from immunoSEQ multiplex PCR; TCRdb's copy has only in-frame clones and leaves some out. The table has roughly 60,000 clones, approximately 80% seen once; the top ten hold 2.5% to 4%. This receptor was taken from a woman aged 40 to 55 in good health and CMV-seropositive. Sequencing was carried out using PBMCs. V gene TRBV7-9 combines with J gene TRBJ1-4; no definite D call. Written as DNA, the CDR3 is TGTGCCCTCTCCTCCGGTGGTGAAAAACTGTTTTTT. This translates into CALSSGGEKLFF.